A selection of T cell receptor beta chains follows, all from one sample in a study of PD-1 blockade in mismatch repair-deficient tumors. Produced via immunoSEQ multiplex PCR; TCRdb's table is partial and in-frame only. The sample consists of over 100,000 clones, about 80% of them appearing once. The starting material was peripheral blood, obtained 60 weeks after starting pembrolizumab. Receptors were obtained from an adult with mismatch repair-deficient cancer. CDR3s leave out the opening cysteine and the closing phenylalanine or tryptophan. Each record gives: D gene, J gene, CDR3 length, V gene, CDR3 protein. The D gene is left open where the match is weak.

d_call: -; j_call: TRBJ1-5; cdr3_length: 11; v_call: TRBV6-5; cdr3_aa: ASSLDRNQPQH
d_call: -; j_call: TRBJ1-1; cdr3_length: 10; v_call: TRBV30; cdr3_aa: ACAEDFTEAF
d_call: -; j_call: TRBJ2-1; cdr3_length: 13; v_call: TRBV7-9; cdr3_aa: ASSPPLLTSYEQF
d_call: TRBD2; j_call: TRBJ2-2; cdr3_length: 14; v_call: TRBV28; cdr3_aa: ASSFEAGVPTGELF
d_call: -; j_call: TRBJ2-6; cdr3_length: 11; v_call: TRBV5-8; cdr3_aa: ASSLRGANVLT
d_call: TRBD1; j_call: TRBJ2-5; cdr3_length: 12; v_call: TRBV15; cdr3_aa: ATSRAQGAETQY
d_call: TRBD2; j_call: TRBJ2-1; cdr3_length: 14; v_call: TRBV7-3; cdr3_aa: ASSPPTSGRGNEQF
d_call: -; j_call: TRBJ2-3; cdr3_length: 14; v_call: TRBV14; cdr3_aa: ASSQGWDPSTDTQY
d_call: TRBD1; j_call: TRBJ1-1; cdr3_length: 12; v_call: TRBV10-3; cdr3_aa: AIGKGQLNTEAF
d_call: TRBD2; j_call: TRBJ2-1; cdr3_length: 11; v_call: TRBV29-1; cdr3_aa: SGSGTSNNEQF
d_call: TRBD1; j_call: TRBJ1-1; cdr3_length: 14; v_call: TRBV5-8; cdr3_aa: ASSYGDRGLVTEAF
d_call: TRBD2; j_call: TRBJ2-3; cdr3_length: 10; v_call: TRBV7-9; cdr3_aa: ASSANIGAGD
d_call: -; j_call: TRBJ2-5; cdr3_length: 14; v_call: TRBV27; cdr3_aa: ASSLWPGLTQETQY
d_call: -; j_call: TRBJ1-5; cdr3_length: 13; v_call: TRBV11-2; cdr3_aa: ASSLDYYSNQPQH
d_call: -; j_call: TRBJ2-4; cdr3_length: 13; v_call: TRBV6-1; cdr3_aa: ASSERPSVENIQY
d_call: -; j_call: TRBJ1-2; cdr3_length: 13; v_call: TRBV18; cdr3_aa: ASSSGTAMTGGYT
d_call: TRBD1; j_call: TRBJ1-2; cdr3_length: 14; v_call: TRBV28; cdr3_aa: ASSLSYRGPYYGYT
d_call: TRBD2; j_call: TRBJ2-1; cdr3_length: 11; v_call: TRBV10-3; cdr3_aa: AIILAGTGEQF
d_call: -; j_call: TRBJ1-2; cdr3_length: 10; v_call: TRBV29-1; cdr3_aa: SAEESNYGYT
d_call: -; j_call: TRBJ1-5; cdr3_length: 12; v_call: TRBV7-6; cdr3_aa: ASSPRGSNQPQH
d_call: -; j_call: TRBJ2-7; cdr3_length: 13; v_call: TRBV5-4; cdr3_aa: ASSLGVAEGYEQY
d_call: -; j_call: TRBJ2-2; cdr3_length: 13; v_call: TRBV12-5; cdr3_aa: ASALGSNVPGELF
d_call: -; j_call: TRBJ1-1; cdr3_length: 11; v_call: TRBV12-5; cdr3_aa: ASGPPGEGEAF
d_call: -; j_call: TRBJ2-7; cdr3_length: 14; v_call: TRBV4-1; cdr3_aa: ASSPYPSTSSYEQY
d_call: -; j_call: TRBJ2-1; cdr3_length: 13; v_call: TRBV2; cdr3_aa: ASRGDWGEYNEQF
d_call: -; j_call: TRBJ2-7; cdr3_length: 12; v_call: TRBV19; cdr3_aa: ASSISRASYEQY
d_call: TRBD1; j_call: TRBJ1-4; cdr3_length: 11; v_call: TRBV27; cdr3_aa: ASRRQGGEKLF
d_call: -; j_call: TRBJ1-1; cdr3_length: 11; v_call: TRBV6-1; cdr3_aa: ASSGPRMTEAF
d_call: TRBD2; j_call: TRBJ2-1; cdr3_length: 14; v_call: TRBV27; cdr3_aa: ASSTLSGRADNEQF
d_call: -; j_call: TRBJ2-2; cdr3_length: 12; v_call: TRBV5-1; cdr3_aa: ASSFSHSTGELF
d_call: -; j_call: TRBJ1-2; cdr3_length: 9; v_call: TRBV19; cdr3_aa: ASFTGYGYT
d_call: TRBD1; j_call: TRBJ2-5; cdr3_length: 12; v_call: TRBV6-5; cdr3_aa: ASTWTGSQETQY
d_call: -; j_call: TRBJ1-2; cdr3_length: 13; v_call: TRBV6-5; cdr3_aa: ASSYSVFGPYGYT
d_call: TRBD1; j_call: TRBJ1-5; cdr3_length: 10; v_call: TRBV6-1; cdr3_aa: AIRTGGQPQH
d_call: TRBD2; j_call: TRBJ2-7; cdr3_length: 11; v_call: TRBV19; cdr3_aa: ASSSGAGLGQY
d_call: TRBD1; j_call: TRBJ2-2; cdr3_length: 14; v_call: TRBV7-9; cdr3_aa: ASSFRDRESTGELF
d_call: TRBD1; j_call: TRBJ1-4; cdr3_length: 11; v_call: TRBV5-1; cdr3_aa: ASSLQGPEKLF
d_call: -; j_call: TRBJ1-5; cdr3_length: 14; v_call: TRBV10-3; cdr3_aa: AISESFRGQGRPQH
d_call: -; j_call: TRBJ1-2; cdr3_length: 8; v_call: TRBV25-1; cdr3_aa: ASFLYGYT
d_call: TRBD2; j_call: TRBJ2-3; cdr3_length: 16; v_call: TRBV10-3; cdr3_aa: AISESGVLAGEPDTQY
d_call: TRBD1; j_call: TRBJ1-1; cdr3_length: 15; v_call: TRBV15; cdr3_aa: ATSRAGQGGRNTEAF
d_call: -; j_call: TRBJ2-4; cdr3_length: 9; v_call: TRBV5-6; cdr3_aa: ASSNYAIQY
d_call: -; j_call: TRBJ2-1; cdr3_length: 10; v_call: TRBV11-2; cdr3_aa: ASSSFRDEQF
d_call: TRBD2; j_call: TRBJ2-1; cdr3_length: 16; v_call: TRBV12-5; cdr3_aa: ASGWGSGGLAGVNEQF
d_call: -; j_call: -; cdr3_length: 11; v_call: TRBV6-1; cdr3_aa: ASSGTASYEQY
d_call: -; j_call: TRBJ2-6; cdr3_length: 12; v_call: TRBV15; cdr3_aa: ATSRERITNVLT
d_call: TRBD1; j_call: TRBJ2-7; cdr3_length: 11; v_call: TRBV6-6; cdr3_aa: ASSLTGAYEQY
d_call: -; j_call: TRBJ1-2; cdr3_length: 14; v_call: TRBV12-5; cdr3_aa: ASGLVLSRTNYGYT